Listed here are 9 T cell receptor beta chains from one sample, sequenced in a study of tumor-infiltrating lymphocytes in primary liver carcinoma. TCR beta cDNA came from approximately 540 ng total RNA, primed with a constant-region primer. Slightly modified ARM-PCR with three nested multiplex PCR rounds yielded TCR beta libraries. The study ran its first two PCR rounds for nine to ten cycles each, using TRBV1-TRBV30 forward primers and a C-beta reverse primer. TCRdb analysed the multiplex PCR reads with MiXCR anew, one entry per CDR3 protein. There are some 95,000 distinct CDR3 sequences in the sample; about 70% occur only once, and roughly 30% lies in the top ten. Co-extraction of both nucleic acids (RNA and DNA) used about 18-34 mg of unsorted bulk tissue. Sequenced sample: tumor-adjacent normal liver tissue. Receptors originate from a man aged 40-50 years with primary liver carcinoma and hepatitis B virus infection.

With regard to this clonotype: One end of the junction does not line up with germline, which may come from a read error. The chain recombines TRBV6-5 with TRBJ2-6; 7 nucleotides align to TRBD1. Germline loops: CDR1 MNHEY, CDR2 SVGAGI. The CDR3 totals 15 residues. The CDR3 protein is CASSRDSSRAYVLTF. Here the CDR3 DNA reads TGTGCCAGCAGTCGGGACAGCTCTAGGGCCTACGTCCTGACTTTC.

The chain links TRBV29-1 to TRBJ1-2; D is unclear. The V and J ends lost 6 bases and 6 bases respectively, with 17 bases between them. The CDR3 has 13 residues. Germline CDR1 SQVTM, CDR2 ANQGSEA. CDR3 residues: CSVVLTHNNGYTF. In DNA, the CDR3 is TGCAGCGTCGTTCTGACCCACAACAATGGCTACACCTTC.

The sample holds one count of this clonotype. A much more abundant neighbour one base away suggests this may be a read error. The chain has TRBV28 and TRBJ2-7, with D possibly matching TRBD2 (5 bases). Germline V lookup: CDR1 MDHEN, CDR2 SYDVKM. Trimming left V 3 bases short and J 8 bases short, with 17 bases between. This CDR3 is built from 14 residues. DNA of the CDR3: TGTGCCAGCAGTTTGGGAGCGAAACTCGGCCAGCAGTACTTC. The encoded protein is CASSLGAKLGQQYF.

The gene calls are TRBV11-2 and TRBJ2-1; D may correspond to TRBD1 or TRBD2 (5 bases each). Germline-derived CDR1 and CDR2 are SGHAT and FQNNGV. The CDR3 has 16 residues. CDR3 nucleotide sequence: TGTGACAGAAGCGGCTCCGGGACCATGGCTTTAAATGAGCAGTTCTTC. It codes for CDRSGSGTMALNEQFF.

This rearrangement joins TRBV29-1 to TRBJ2-2; D is unresolved. The CDR3 loop spans 12 amino acids. The V end was cut by 7 bases, the J end by 2 bases, with 8 bases between. CDR1 SQVTM and CDR2 ANQGSEA come from the germline V gene. The CDR3: CSAAINTGELFF. The CDR3 region has the DNA TGCAGCGCTGCTATAAACACCGGGGAGCTGTTTTTT.

This chain joins TRBV11-2 and TRBJ2-7; D call uncertain. The germline V gene encodes CDR1 SGHAT and CDR2 FQNNGV. The V and J ends lost 1 base and 6 bases respectively, with 16 bases between them. There are 15 residues in the CDR3. DNA of the CDR3: TGTGCCAGCAGCTTAGCGGTTAGCAGTCGTGCCGAGCAGTACTTC. Translated: CASSLAVSSRAEQYF.

V gene TRBV5-1 combines with J gene TRBJ1-4; 7 bases line up with TRBD1. The CDR3 has 18 amino acids. Looked up from germline, CDR1 is SGHRS and CDR2 is YFSETQ. Trimming at V came to 0 bases and at J to 0 bases, leaving 8 bases not matched to a gene. The CDR3 region is CASSLVRDRFTTNEKLFF. The DNA of the CDR3 is TGCGCCAGCAGCTTGGTTCGGGACAGATTTACAACTAATGAAAAACTGTTTTTT.

Comment on this clonotype: The final CDR3 position lacks the conserved phenylalanine or tryptophan, pointing to a likely read error. J is TRBJ2-2 and V is TRBV7-2; TRBD2 is a possible D gene (5 bases). This CDR3 is 15 amino acids long. Trimming pared 3 bases from V and 1 base from J, leaving 9 bases between. Germline-derived CDR1 and CDR2 are SGHTA and FQGNSA. The CDR3 bases are TGTGCCAGCAGCTTCGACGGGGTGAACACCGGGGAGCTGTTTCTT. It translates to CASSFDGVNTGELFL.

This clonotype was observed at least ten times. The CDR3 coding sequence is TGCAGCGTTGAAGATTTTGGACAGGGGAGGCAGTTCTTC. Translating gives CSVEDFGQGRQFF. The chain carries TRBV29-1 and TRBJ2-1, with 9 bases fitting TRBD1. The CDR3 runs 13 residues. V lost 0 bases, J lost 12 bases, and 6 bases stayed unmatched. Germline V gene data show CDR1 as SQVTM and CDR2 as ANQGSEA.